This record looks at one T cell receptor (beta chain) sequence and its context. This clonotype was counted ten times or more. Its antigen has not been determined. The record has no base qualities; no much larger clone is one base away. Libraries came from RT-PCR. Sequencing relied on an Illumina HiSeq 2500. Using fastp at Q25 and MiXCR, TCRdb reprocessed the public reads and kept productive beta chains. Every distinct CDR3 protein forms one entry, paired with its most common genes and DNA. The sample table shows 500,000 or so distinct CDR3 sequences, and 16% are seen once. Clones ranked in the top ten supply around 3% of the sample. This sample is drawn from a study of response to subunit inactivated influenza vaccine listed by TCRdb under 2018. Describing the broader study: The study used deep quantitative T cell receptor repertoire profiling to track responses to a trivalent subunit inactivated influenza vaccine.

V lost 5 bases and J lost 5 bases, and the count of bases not matched to a germline gene is 5. The germline V gene specifies KGHDR as CDR1 and SFDVKD as CDR2. Spanning cysteine to phenylalanine, the CDR3 consists of 14 amino acids. Only the CDR3 portion is preserved as DNA: 42 bases, with reading frame beginning at the first base. Study-level results and caveats: It was suggested by the authors that each seasonal influenza vaccination may recruit only a limited number of new T cells.

The receptor's source is a man in his fifties or sixties who received an inactivated influenza vaccine. Donor details come from another sample of the same person, matched by shared clones. The input for sequencing was CD4+ T cells sorted from PBMCs, taken roughly 24 months after vaccination. The chain was built from TRBV24-1 and TRBJ2-1; TRBD2 fits 7 bases in the junction. The CDR3 amino acid sequence is: CATSVLGGNNEQFF. The DNA sequence reads TGTGCCACCAGTGTATTGGGGGGGAACAATGAGCAGTTCTTC.